Below, 23 T cell receptor beta chains from the same sample are listed, as sequenced in a study of human T cells and chemical hapten exposure (dated by TCRdb to the early 2020s). The library came from RACE. Sequencer: NextSeq 500. TCRdb reanalyzed the raw reads on its own, using fastp at Q25 for trimming and MiXCR for clone calling, and kept in-frame beta chains. Entries are consolidated by CDR3 protein sequence, retaining the most common genes and DNA. The sample table holds some 50,000 distinct CDR3 sequences, of which roughly 4% were seen once. The ten largest make up approximately 1.5% of the sample. This specimen's time point label, per the study, means: healthy volunteer bleed at 2 weeks. Total RNA was extracted from unfractionated whole blood that had been collected in Tempus Blood RNA tubes. Material: whole blood. These receptors all come from a female donor in good health. Some clones in this sample may be carry-over from other donors' samples.

This clonotype was counted ten times or more. V is TRBV28 and J is TRBJ2-7; D possibly uses TRBD1 or TRBD2 (5 bases each). V shed 8 bases and J shed 12 bases, with 20 bases lying between them. Germline V gene sequence: CDR1 MDHEN, CDR2 SYDVKM. This CDR3 has 12 amino acids. The CDR3 region is CASGEPGPIRYF. DNA of the CDR3: TGTGCCAGCGGAGAGCCGGGGCCGATAAGGTACTTC.

This clonotype appeared many times. V and J are TRBV20-1 and TRBJ1-1; 7 bases are a match to TRBD1. V lost 1 base and J lost 6; bases outside the gene matches: 8. This CDR3 region has 14 residues. Germline V gene data show CDR1 as DFQATT and CDR2 as SNEGSKA (reference sequence). The CDR3 DNA reads as TGCAGTGCTAGAGTCCCAGGGGGACCGCCTGAAGCTTTCTTT. Residues: CSARVPGGPPEAFF.

This clonotype was found a few times. The V and J genes are TRBV7-2 and TRBJ2-3; the D gene is possibly TRBD2 (5 bases). V lost 3 bases, J lost 2 bases, and 9 bases lay in between. Germline V gene lookup returns CDR1 SGHTA and CDR2 FQGNSA. CDR3 size: 14 residues. CDR3 sequence: CASSLVGLTDTQYF. Here the CDR3 DNA reads TGTGCCAGCAGCTTGGTCGGACTCACAGATACGCAGTATTTT.

The sample holds many counts of this clonotype. The rearrangement uses TRBV7-2 and TRBJ1-3, with D perhaps matching TRBD1 (5 bases). The CDR3 spans 17 residues. V gave up 1 base and J gave up 3 bases, with 16 bases separating them. Germline V CDR1 and CDR2: SGHTA, FQGNSA. CDR3 in DNA: TGTGCCAGCAGCTTAGACGCCCAGGGAATACATGGAAACACCATATATTTT. Its protein product is CASSLDAQGIHGNTIYF.

This clonotype showed up many times. This rearrangement joins TRBV29-1 to TRBJ2-5; a possible D gene is TRBD2 (6 bases). This CDR3 contains 15 residues. Germline V gene data show CDR1 as SQVTM and CDR2 as ANQGSEA. CDR3 coding DNA: TGCAGTCCTCGGCGTGTCCAGCGGGCACAAGAGACCCAGTACTTC. The encoded protein is CSPRRVQRAQETQYF.

This clonotype was recorded a few times. The chain employs TRBV4-1 and TRBJ1-2, with no clear D. The CDR3 totals 18 residues. Trimming pared 1 base from V and 0 bases from J, leaving 18 bases between. The germline V gene encodes CDR1 MGHRA and CDR2 YSYEKL. CDR3 sequence: CASSQVMGDLPTNYGYTF. The CDR3 DNA is TGCGCCAGCAGCCAAGTTATGGGAGATCTACCTACTAACTATGGCTACACCTTC.

At least ten counts were recorded for this clonotype. V is TRBV7-2 and J is TRBJ1-5; D is perhaps TRBD1 (5 bases). The CDR3 is 14 residues long. Germline V gene data show CDR1 as SGHTA and CDR2 as FQGNSA. V was pared by 3 bases and J by 2 bases, with 8 bases between. The CDR3 spells CASSLGVGNQPQHF. CDR3 nucleotides: TGTGCCAGCAGCTTGGGGGTAGGCAATCAGCCCCAGCATTTT.

This clonotype was counted many times. The chain has TRBV7-9 and TRBJ2-7; TRBD2 agrees at 8 bases. Germline-derived CDR1 and CDR2 are SEHNR and FQNEAQ (reference sequence). CDR3 length: 16 residues. Germline trimming cut 5 bases from V and 0 bases from J; bases unmatched to any gene: 9. The CDR3 nucleotides read TGTGCCAGCAGCCCCCCCCCGCGGGGGGACTCCTACGAGCAGTACTTC. Its translation: CASSPPPRGDSYEQYF.

This clonotype was observed at least ten times. The chain combines TRBV15 with TRBJ1-1; 7 bases line up with TRBD1. V shed 2 bases and J 0 bases; nucleotides not matched to a gene: 9. Germline V lookup: CDR1 LNHNV, CDR2 YYDKDF (reference sequence). The CDR3 runs to 17 residues. As DNA, the CDR3 is TGTGCCACCAGCAGATGGGCGCGGGGGACAGTGAACACTGAAGCTTTCTTT. It specifies CATSRWARGTVNTEAFF.

This clonotype occurred many times. The genes are TRBV4-2 and TRBJ1-6; D remains ambiguous. The germline V and J ends were trimmed by 0 bases and 0 bases, with 6 bases remaining between them. Germline lookup yields CDR1 LGHNA and CDR2 YNFKEQ. The CDR3 covers 16 residues. Written as DNA, the CDR3 is TGTGCCAGCAGCCAAGACGGGAGCTCCTATAATTCACCCCTCCACTTT. This codes for CASSQDGSSYNSPLHF.

The chain joins TRBV18 to TRBJ1-1; 9 bases align to TRBD1. Germline V CDR1 and CDR2: KGHSH, LQKENI. The trim removed 6 bases at V and 1 base at J, leaving 9 bases unmatched. The CDR3 is 16 amino acids. CDR3 sequence (DNA): TGTGCCAGCTCGCCCAGGATGGACAGGGGGAACACTGAAGCTTTCTTT. Its translation is CASSPRMDRGNTEAFF.

This clonotype has at least ten counts. V and J are TRBV9 and TRBJ2-3, with TRBD2 matching 7 bases. Per the germline V gene, CDR1 is SGDLS and CDR2 is YYNGEE. V shed 7 bases, J shed 1 base, and the junction held 3 bases outside the gene matches. The CDR3 is 13 amino acids. The CDR3 loop reads CASGAGGTDTQYF. The CDR3 coding sequence is TGTGCCAGCGGGGCGGGGGGCACAGATACGCAGTATTTT. The full variable domain, in which reference TRBV9 and TRBJ2-3 provide the parts outside the CDR3, is DSGVTQTPKHLITATGQRVTLRCSPRSGDLSVYWYQQSLDQGLQFLIQYYNGEERAKGNILERFSAQQFPDLHSELNLSSLELGDSALYFCASGAGGTDTQYFGPGTRLTVL.

This clonotype has ten or more counts. The rearrangement uses TRBV12-3 or TRBV12-4 and TRBJ2-3; 13 bases line up with TRBD2. The junction had 12 bases not matched to a gene; V was cut back by 6 bases and J by 0 bases. The CDR3 contains 19 residues. The CDR3 spells CASSGGTSGEYSSTDTQYF. In nucleotides, the CDR3 is TGTGCCAGCAGCGGAGGGACTAGCGGGGAGTATTCTAGCACAGATACGCAGTATTTT.

J is TRBJ1-5 and V is TRBV5-5; a possible D gene is TRBD1 (6 bases). CDR3 length: 17 amino acids. V lost 1 base and J 0 bases, leaving 14 bases between the germline ends. Germline assignment: CDR1 SGHKS and CDR2 YYEKEE (reference sequence). The CDR3 here is CASSLQYREGSNQPQHF. The CDR3 DNA is TGTGCCAGCAGCTTGCAGTACAGGGAAGGTAGCAATCAGCCCCAGCATTTT.

Ten or more counts support this clonotype. The chain employs TRBV6-5 and TRBJ1-4; a weak D match, TRBD1 (5 bases). V was shortened by 4 bases and J by 11 bases, with 11 bases between the two germline ends. In germline, CDR1 is MNHEY, CDR2 SVGAGI. CDR3 length: 12 residues. CDR3 DNA: TGTGCCAGCAGTTCGAGGGGCGGGAAACTGTTTTTT. It codes for CASSSRGGKLFF.

This clonotype was observed at least ten times. The gene calls are TRBV7-2 and TRBJ2-7, with D unresolved. This CDR3 region has 15 residues. CDR1 SGHTA and CDR2 FQGNSA come from the germline V gene. V was clipped by 5 bases and J by 12 bases, with 26 bases between them. CDR3 nucleotides: TGTGCCAGCAGCCCTCAGAGGCGCCTATCACCCCGGAGGTACTTC. As protein: CASSPQRRLSPRRYF.

The table lists this clonotype with many counts. The chain combines TRBV6-6 with TRBJ2-5; TRBD1 or TRBD2 may be the D gene (5 bases each). The length of the CDR3 is 16 residues. Trimming stripped 3 bases from V and 3 bases from J, with 17 bases between. Germline CDR1 MNHNY, CDR2 SVGAGI (reference sequence). The DNA for the CDR3 is TGTGCCAGCAGTTATCACCGGGATGGGGGAAAAGAGACCCAGTACTTC. Protein sequence: CASSYHRDGGKETQYF.

This clonotype has a count of ten or more. The rearrangement uses TRBV5-5 and TRBJ1-3; D remains unclear. V lost 6 bases and J lost 0, with 16 bases in between. This CDR3 spans 16 amino acids. The V gene's germline CDR1 is SGHKS and CDR2 YYEKEE (reference sequence). Here the CDR3 reads CASKGPTAVSGNTIYF. The DNA of the CDR3 is TGTGCCAGCAAGGGCCCAACGGCTGTCTCTGGAAACACCATATATTTT.

This clonotype was found many times. The chain has TRBV13 and TRBJ1-1, with TRBD1 identical over 12 bases. The junction had 7 bases not matched to a gene; V was cut back by 6 bases and J by 2 bases. The CDR3 is 16 amino acids. CDR1 and CDR2 from the germline V gene are PRHDT and FYEKMQ (reference sequence). CDR3 region: CASRDRDRGLNTEAFF. The CDR3, as DNA: TGTGCCAGCAGGGACCGGGACAGGGGGCTTAACACTGAAGCTTTCTTT.

Many counts were recorded for this clonotype. The chain couples TRBV9 to TRBJ1-1; D gene uncertain. V was cut by 0 bases and J by 1 base, with 7 bases left in between. The CDR3 length is 14 residues. Germline CDR1 reads SGDLS; CDR2 reads YYNGEE. CDR3 region: CASSVEPTNTEAFF. In nucleotides, the CDR3 is TGTGCCAGCAGCGTAGAACCGACGAACACTGAAGCTTTCTTT.

In its sample, this clonotype was seen many times. The chain couples TRBV30 to TRBJ1-5, with 7 bases lining up with TRBD1. With 6 bases clipped from V and 7 bases from J, the junction kept 12 bases outside the gene matches. The CDR3 runs 14 residues. Germline V gene data show CDR1 as GTSNPN and CDR2 as SVGIG (reference sequence). Here the CDR3 reads CACDPGQQLQPQHF. CDR3 bases: TGTGCCTGTGATCCGGGACAGCAATTGCAGCCCCAGCATTTT.

This clonotype appeared many times. The chain has TRBV14 and TRBJ2-7, with 7 bases that match TRBD1. This CDR3 is 15 amino acids long. CDR1 and CDR2 (germline): SGHDN, FVKESK. The ends lost 1 base at V and 2 bases at J; junction bases unmatched: 5. CDR3 DNA: TGTGCCAGCAGCCAAGGTCGGACAGGAGCCTACGAGCAGTACTTC. This encodes CASSQGRTGAYEQYF.

This clonotype was seen ten or more times. The chain joins TRBV21-1 to TRBJ1-1; the table's D call TRBD1 went unverified against the DNA. TRBV21-1 represents a pseudogene. The CDR3 length is 16 residues. The CDR3 DNA is TGTGCCAGCAGCCCAAGGGGGACAGGGGATGACACTGAAGCTTTCTTT. Translation: CASSPRGTGDDTEAFF.